The 21 T cell receptor beta chains listed next were all sequenced from one sample in a study of identical twins. MiXCR, run by TCRdb on the 5' RACE reads, gives a single entry per CDR3 protein. The repertoire holds roughly 630,000 distinct CDR3 sequences, with about 7.1% as singletons. Separately, the same data were catalogued under a study of yellow fever vaccine responses in identical twins.

The source material was PBMCs. The receptors were sampled from a woman aged 18-35 years in good health.

This clonotype was recorded at least ten times. V gene TRBV12-3 or TRBV12-4 combines with J gene TRBJ2-2; a weak D match, TRBD2 (6 bases). The CDR3 covers 14 residues. V lost 8 bases, J lost 5 bases, and 15 bases lay in between. The CDR3 nucleotides are TGTGCCAGCCAAAAGACGGCGGGAACCGGGGAGCTGTTTTTT. The encoded protein is CASQKTAGTGELFF.

This clonotype has at least ten counts. The chain carries TRBV12-3 or TRBV12-4 and TRBJ1-2; no clear D gene. The CDR3 has 12 amino acids. Trimming left V 3 bases short and J 7 bases short, with 9 bases between. The CDR3 loop reads CASSLMVGGYTF. In DNA form, the CDR3 reads TGTGCCAGCAGTTTGATGGTTGGTGGCTACACCTTC.

This clonotype has a count of ten or more. The genes are TRBV4-1 and TRBJ2-5; tentatively, D is TRBD2 (5 bases). CDR3 length: 15 residues. Germline V gives CDR1 MGHRA, CDR2 YSYEKL. The V gene lost 4 bases and the J gene lost 4 bases, with 16 bases spanning the gap. CDR3 amino acids: CASSPSWTPRETQYF. DNA for the CDR3: TGCGCCAGCAGCCCGAGCTGGACTCCACGAGAGACCCAGTACTTC.

This clonotype was seen a handful of times. The J gene is TRBJ2-1, the V gene TRBV10-2, with a possible D match to TRBD1 (5 bases). Looked up from germline, CDR1 is WSHSY and CDR2 is SAAADI. The CDR3 consists of 15 residues. V dropped 6 bases and J dropped 5 bases, with 17 bases sitting between them. The CDR3: CASSPWGALNNEQFF. In nucleotides, the CDR3 is TGCGCCAGCAGCCCCTGGGGCGCCCTAAACAATGAGCAGTTCTTC.

This clonotype was found many times. The V and J genes are TRBV12-3 or TRBV12-4 and TRBJ1-1; D ambiguous. V was shortened by 4 bases and J by 11 bases, with 17 bases between the two germline ends. The CDR3 runs to 13 residues. CDR3 nucleotide sequence: TGTGCCAGCAGTTCGCAGGCCAGAAGCATGGCTTTCTTT. Translation gives CASSSQARSMAFF.

There are many counts of this clonotype. The chain links TRBV5-1 to TRBJ2-5; D is perhaps TRBD1 (5 bases). There are 15 residues in the CDR3. With 4 bases removed from V and 1 base from J, the gap between germline ends came to 14 bases. Germline CDR1 SGHRS, CDR2 YFSETQ. CDR3 bases: TGCGCCAGCAGCCAGAACCGACAGATCCAAGAGACCCAGTACTTC. Amino acid sequence: CASSQNRQIQETQYF.

This clonotype was detected only a few times. The chain links TRBV29-1 to TRBJ2-3; D unresolved. This CDR3 comprises 14 residues. V was trimmed by 7 bases and J by 2 bases, leaving 16 bases between them. Germline V lookup: CDR1 SQVTM, CDR2 ANQGSEA. The CDR3 reads CSAVVPGPTDTQYF. The CDR3, as DNA: TGCAGCGCTGTGGTCCCGGGCCCCACAGATACGCAGTATTTT.

This clonotype was recorded a few times. The gene calls are TRBV20-1 and TRBJ1-5, with no clear D. Trimming took 8 bases from V and 5 from J, leaving 13 bases between them. The CDR3 length is 12 residues. The germline V gene has CDR1 DFQATT and CDR2 SNEGSKA (reference sequence). The CDR3 sequence is CSPSQRDQPQHF. The CDR3, as DNA: TGCAGTCCGAGCCAGAGGGATCAGCCCCAGCATTTT.

This clonotype was observed at least ten times. J is TRBJ2-1 and V is TRBV6-1; 13 bases map to TRBD2. The germline V gene has CDR1 MNHNS and CDR2 SASEGT. With 5 bases clipped from V and 4 bases from J, the junction kept 5 bases outside the gene matches. The CDR3 sequence is 16 residues long. The CDR3 coding sequence is TGTGCCAGCAGTCGACTAGCGGGAGGACTTTACAATGAGCAGTTCTTC. Translating gives CASSRLAGGLYNEQFF.

The rearrangement joins TRBV28 to TRBJ2-4, with 9 bases that match TRBD1. Germline CDR1 and CDR2: MDHEN and SYDVKM. V dropped 7 bases and J dropped 7; count of bases not matched to a gene: 11. This CDR3 contains 15 residues. CDR3 DNA: TGTGCCAGCAACCTAAGCGGGACAGGGAGTAACATTCAGTACTTC. Translation gives CASNLSGTGSNIQYF.

This clonotype was observed a few times. CDR3 coding DNA: TGTGCCAGCAGCCAGACCCCAGGCGCTAGGGACACCATATATTTT. Translation gives CASSQTPGARDTIYF. The chain carries TRBV3-1 and TRBJ1-3, with D unresolved. CDR3 length: 15 residues. Germline CDR1 reads LGHDT; CDR2 reads YNNKEL (reference sequence). V shed 3 bases and J shed 8 bases, with 17 bases lying between them.

This clonotype was picked up a small number of times. This sequence joins TRBV3-1 and TRBJ2-7, with 11 bases fitting TRBD1. V dropped 3 bases and J dropped 6; count of bases not matched to a gene: 4. The germline V gene encodes CDR1 LGHDT and CDR2 YNNKEL (reference sequence). The CDR3 runs 14 residues. In DNA form, the CDR3 reads TGTGCCAGCAGCCACTCGGACAGGGGGCTCGAGCAGTACGTC. It encodes CASSHSDRGLEQYV.

The table lists this clonotype with many counts. The J gene is TRBJ2-2, the V gene TRBV24-1; D gene uncertain. Germline CDR1 reads KGHDR; CDR2 reads SFDVKD. This CDR3 contains 16 residues. Trimming took 0 bases from V and 4 from J, leaving 11 bases between them. This chain's CDR3 is CATSDLGSEGTGELFF. The CDR3 DNA follows: TGTGCCACCAGTGATTTGGGAAGCGAAGGCACCGGGGAGCTGTTTTTT.

This clonotype was observed a handful of times. The chain links TRBV4-1 to TRBJ2-7; no firm D call. Germline CDR1 and CDR2: MGHRA and YSYEKL. CDR3 size: 13 residues. V lost 2 bases to trimming and J lost 6 bases, with 11 bases between them. This CDR3 reads CASSQSNLGEQYF. The CDR3 DNA reads as TGCGCCAGCAGCCAATCGAACTTAGGCGAGCAGTACTTC.

The rearrangement joins TRBV6-1 to TRBJ2-3; 8 bases agree with TRBD1. Germline trimming cut 7 bases from V and 3 bases from J; bases unmatched to any gene: 3. In germline, CDR1 is MNHNS, CDR2 SASEGT. This CDR3 has 13 residues. The CDR3 nucleotides read TGTGCCAGCAACGGACAGGGAACAGATACGCAGTATTTT. Its protein product is CASNGQGTDTQYF.

V usage is TRBV20-1 and J usage is TRBJ2-7; a possible D gene is TRBD2 (5 bases). V lost 5 bases and J 4 bases, leaving 15 bases between the germline ends. The CDR3 runs to 13 residues. Germline assignment: CDR1 DFQATT and CDR2 SNEGSKA (reference sequence). The CDR3 loop is CSAVRTEAYEQYF. In DNA, the CDR3 is TGCAGTGCTGTCAGGACGGAGGCTTACGAGCAGTACTTC.

This clonotype was seen more than once but under ten times. The rearrangement uses TRBV11-1 and TRBJ2-5; 9 bases match TRBD1. The junction had 5 bases not matched to a gene; V was cut back by 5 bases and J by 4 bases. Looked up from germline, CDR1 is SGHAT and CDR2 is FQDESV (reference sequence). The CDR3 contains 14 residues. The CDR3 bases are TGTGCCAGCAGCCGACCACAGGGGGCAGAGACCCAGTACTTC. This translates into CASSRPQGAETQYF.

The chain recombines TRBV6-1 with TRBJ1-5; 7 positions agree with TRBD1. CDR3 length: 15 residues. From germline, CDR1 is MNHNS and CDR2 SASEGT. Trimming took 4 bases from V and 0 from J; bases not matched to a gene: 3. This CDR3 is CASSAGTDSNQPQHF. The CDR3, as DNA: TGTGCCAGCAGTGCCGGGACAGATAGCAATCAGCCCCAGCATTTT.

The table lists this clonotype with many counts. The chain combines TRBV29-1 with TRBJ2-3; TRBD2 is a possible D gene (6 bases). From germline, CDR1 is SQVTM and CDR2 ANQGSEA. The CDR3 is 17 residues long. V lost 4 bases and J lost 2, with 22 bases in between. CDR3 in amino acids: CSVVPRAGTYSTDTQYF. In nucleotides, the CDR3 is TGCAGCGTTGTACCCCGGGCAGGGACTTACTCCACAGATACGCAGTATTTT.

This clonotype was detected many times. This rearrangement joins TRBV3-1 to TRBJ1-6; no clear D. Germline-derived CDR1 and CDR2 are LGHDT and YNNKEL (reference sequence). Between the trimmed V and J ends, which lost 0 bases and 10 bases, there was a span of 13 bases. CDR3 length equals 15 residues. As DNA, the CDR3 is TGTGCCAGCAGCCAAGATGTCGGGTCAAGGTCACCCCTCCACTTT. Translated, it gives CASSQDVGSRSPLHF.

This clonotype was seen a few times. This sequence joins TRBV5-1 and TRBJ2-3; D might be TRBD2 (5 bases). V lost 4 bases to trimming and J lost 4 bases, with 13 bases between them. Germline V gene sequence: CDR1 SGHRS, CDR2 YFSETQ. The CDR3 has 14 amino acids. Written as DNA, the CDR3 is TGCGCCAGCAGCCCGAGGGTCGCGCCAGATACGCAGTATTTT. Translated: CASSPRVAPDTQYF.